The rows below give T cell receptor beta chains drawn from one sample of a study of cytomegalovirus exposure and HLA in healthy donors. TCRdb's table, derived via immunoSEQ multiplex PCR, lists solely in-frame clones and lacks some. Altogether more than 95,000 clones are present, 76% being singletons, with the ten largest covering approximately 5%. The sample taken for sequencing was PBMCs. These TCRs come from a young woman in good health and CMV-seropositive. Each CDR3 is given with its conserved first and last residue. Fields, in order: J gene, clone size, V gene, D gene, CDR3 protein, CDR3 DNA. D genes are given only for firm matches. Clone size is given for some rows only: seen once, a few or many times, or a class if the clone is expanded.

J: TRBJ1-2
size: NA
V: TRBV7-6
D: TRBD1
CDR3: CASSLVGQGSPYTF
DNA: TGTGCCAGCAGCTTAGTCGGACAGGGATCCCCCTACACCTTC

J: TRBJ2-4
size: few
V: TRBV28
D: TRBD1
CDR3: CASRGNRDRINIQYF
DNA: TGTGCCAGCAGAGGGAACCGGGACAGGATAAACATTCAGTACTTC

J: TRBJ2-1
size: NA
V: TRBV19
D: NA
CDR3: CASRYGVEQFF
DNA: TGTGCCAGTAGGTACGGAGTTGAGCAGTTCTTC

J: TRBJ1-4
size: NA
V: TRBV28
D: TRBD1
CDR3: CASSIEKTGINEKLFF
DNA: TGTGCCAGCAGTATAGAAAAGACAGGGATTAATGAAAAACTGTTTTTT

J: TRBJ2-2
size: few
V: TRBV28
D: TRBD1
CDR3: CASRRQGETGELFF
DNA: TGTGCCAGCCGCCGACAGGGGGAAACTGGGGAGCTGTTTTTT

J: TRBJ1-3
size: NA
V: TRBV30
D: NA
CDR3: CAWSPGGSGNTIYF
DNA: TGTGCCTGGAGCCCCGGTGGCTCTGGAAACACCATATATTTT

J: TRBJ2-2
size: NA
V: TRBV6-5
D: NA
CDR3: CASSVRLGSSGELFF
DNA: TGTGCCAGCAGTGTTAGACTAGGATCTTCCGGGGAGCTGTTTTTT

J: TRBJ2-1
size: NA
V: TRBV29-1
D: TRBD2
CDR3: CSVEGGEGSTEQFF
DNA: TGCAGCGTTGAAGGGGGGGAGGGTTCGACTGAGCAGTTCTTC

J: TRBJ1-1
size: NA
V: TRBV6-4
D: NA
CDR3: CASSERIGGGGEAFF
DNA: TGTGCCAGCAGTGAGCGGATAGGGGGTGGGGGAGAAGCTTTCTTT

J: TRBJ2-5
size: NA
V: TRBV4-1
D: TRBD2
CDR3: CASSQVSGSGETQYF
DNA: TGCGCCAGCAGCCAAGTTAGCGGGAGCGGGGAGACCCAGTACTTC

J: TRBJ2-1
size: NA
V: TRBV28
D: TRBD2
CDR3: CASSSRLGLAGHNEQFF
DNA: TGTGCCAGCAGTTCTCGCCTGGGACTAGCGGGACACAATGAGCAGTTCTTC

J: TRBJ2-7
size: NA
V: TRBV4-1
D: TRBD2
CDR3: CARGEGAGGPGEQYF
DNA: TGCGCCAGGGGAGAGGGGGCGGGAGGGCCGGGAGAGCAGTACTTC

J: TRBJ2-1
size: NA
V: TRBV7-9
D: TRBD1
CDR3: CASWGQGIHNEQFF
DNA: TGTGCCAGTTGGGGACAGGGAATCCACAATGAGCAGTTCTTC

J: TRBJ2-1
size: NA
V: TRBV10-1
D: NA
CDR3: CASSAQYNEQFF
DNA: TGCGCCAGCAGTGCCCAATACAATGAGCAGTTCTTC

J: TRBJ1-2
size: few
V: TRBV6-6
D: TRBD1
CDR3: CASSPGTAVYGYTF
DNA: TGTGCCAGCAGCCCCGGGACAGCCGTCTATGGCTACACCTTC

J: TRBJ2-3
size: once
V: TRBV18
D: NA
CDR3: CASSPIGSYGTDTQYF
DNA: TGTGCCAGCTCACCAATTGGTAGTTACGGCACAGATACGCAGTATTTT

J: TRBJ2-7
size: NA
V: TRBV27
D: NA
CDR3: CASSLGGLGEYEQYF
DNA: TGTGCCAGCAGTTTGGGTGGACTGGGTGAGTACGAGCAGTACTTC

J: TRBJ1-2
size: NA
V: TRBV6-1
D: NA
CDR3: CASSEGGGAGYGYTF
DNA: TGTGCCAGCAGTGAAGGGGGGGGCGCGGGCTATGGCTACACCTTC

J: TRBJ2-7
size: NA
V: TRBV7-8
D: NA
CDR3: CASSRDSTYEQYF
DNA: TGTGCCAGCAGCAGAGACAGTACCTACGAGCAGTACTTC

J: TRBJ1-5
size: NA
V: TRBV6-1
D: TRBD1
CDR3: CASSEPGGLNQPQHF
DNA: TGTGCCAGCAGTGAACCAGGGGGCCTAAATCAGCCCCAGCATTTT

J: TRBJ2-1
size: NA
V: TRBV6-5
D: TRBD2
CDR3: CASSYSGLVDEQFF
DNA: TGTGCCAGCAGTTACTCGGGACTAGTGGATGAGCAGTTCTTC

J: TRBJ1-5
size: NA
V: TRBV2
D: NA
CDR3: CASRQGMGQPQHF
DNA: TGTGCCAGCAGGCAGGGTATGGGACAGCCCCAGCATTTT

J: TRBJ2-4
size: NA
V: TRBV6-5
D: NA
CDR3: CATDRQLLAKNIQYF
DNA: TGTGCCACCGACCGACAGTTGCTAGCCAAAAACATTCAGTACTTC

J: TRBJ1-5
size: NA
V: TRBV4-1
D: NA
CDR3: CASGLGGEYQPQHF
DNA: TGCGCCAGCGGTTTAGGGGGGGAGTATCAGCCCCAGCATTTT

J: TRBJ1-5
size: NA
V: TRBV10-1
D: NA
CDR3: CASSESAYRKVGQPQHF
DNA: TGCGCCAGCAGTGAGTCTGCTTACAGGAAAGTCGGACAGCCCCAGCATTTT

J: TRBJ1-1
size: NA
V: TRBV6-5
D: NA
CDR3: CASSRTEMNTEAFF
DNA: TGTGCCAGCAGTCGGACAGAAATGAACACTGAAGCTTTCTTT

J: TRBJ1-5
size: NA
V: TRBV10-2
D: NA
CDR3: CASSESQGYQPQHF
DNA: TGCGCCAGCAGTGAGTCGCAGGGATATCAGCCCCAGCATTTT

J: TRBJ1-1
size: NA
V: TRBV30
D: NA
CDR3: CAWSVGVGPNTEAFF
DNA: TGTGCCTGGAGTGTAGGGGTAGGGCCCAACACTGAAGCTTTCTTT

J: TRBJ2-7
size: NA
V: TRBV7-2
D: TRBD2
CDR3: CASSLRAGGSSYEQYF
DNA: TGTGCCAGCAGCTTAAGAGCGGGAGGGAGCTCCTACGAGCAGTACTTC

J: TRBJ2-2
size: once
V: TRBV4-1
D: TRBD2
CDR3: CASSQRGAGLAGVTGELFF
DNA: TGCGCCAGCAGCCAAAGGGGGGCGGGACTAGCGGGAGTGACCGGGGAGCTGTTTTTT

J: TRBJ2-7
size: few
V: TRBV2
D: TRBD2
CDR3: CASSEERGAYEQYF
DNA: TGTGCCAGCAGTGAAGAGCGGGGGGCCTACGAGCAGTACTTC

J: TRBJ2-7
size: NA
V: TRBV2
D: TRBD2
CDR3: CASSEAGLAGASYEQYF
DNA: TGTGCCAGCAGTGAAGCGGGGCTAGCGGGGGCCTCCTACGAGCAGTACTTC

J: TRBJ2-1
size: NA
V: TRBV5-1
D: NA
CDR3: CASRASSYNEQFF
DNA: TGCGCCAGCAGGGCATCCTCCTACAATGAGCAGTTCTTC

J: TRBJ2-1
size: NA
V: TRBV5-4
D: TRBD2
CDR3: CASSPGTSGYNEQFF
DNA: TGTGCCAGCAGCCCAGGGACTAGCGGTTACAATGAGCAGTTCTTC

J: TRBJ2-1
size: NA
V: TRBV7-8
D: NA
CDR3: CASSSTPRNEQFF
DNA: TGTGCCAGCAGCTCGACTCCTAGGAATGAGCAGTTCTTC

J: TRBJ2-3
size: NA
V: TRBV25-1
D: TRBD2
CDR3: CASRRGEKASGRASGQYF
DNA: TGTGCCAGCAGGAGGGGTGAAAAGGCTAGCGGGAGGGCCAGTGGGCAGTATTTT

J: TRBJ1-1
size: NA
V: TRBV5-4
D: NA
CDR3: CASSPDAESEAFF
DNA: TGTGCCAGCAGCCCTGACGCGGAATCTGAAGCTTTCTTT

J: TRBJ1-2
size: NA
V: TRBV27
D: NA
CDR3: CASSQYQGLTRGGYTF
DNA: TGTGCCAGCAGTCAATACCAGGGACTGACCAGAGGCGGCTACACCTTC

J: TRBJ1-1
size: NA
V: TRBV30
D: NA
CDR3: CAWSVNLGTEAFF
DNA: TGTGCCTGGAGTGTAAACCTCGGGACTGAAGCTTTCTTT

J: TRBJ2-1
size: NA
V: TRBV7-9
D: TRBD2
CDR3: CASSPRLAEFNEQFF
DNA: TGTGCCAGCAGCCCAAGACTAGCAGAGTTCAATGAGCAGTTCTTC

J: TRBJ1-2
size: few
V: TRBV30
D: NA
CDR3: CASSGDPGGYGYTF
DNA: TGTGCCTCCTCAGGGGACCCCGGCGGCTATGGCTACACCTTC

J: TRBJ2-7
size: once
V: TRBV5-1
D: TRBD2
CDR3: CASSLVVAGVPEQYF
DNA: TGCGCCAGCAGCTTGGTAGTAGCGGGAGTGCCCGAGCAGTACTTC

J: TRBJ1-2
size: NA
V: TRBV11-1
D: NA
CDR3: CASSLDIANYGYTF
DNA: TGTGCCAGCAGCTTAGACATCGCTAACTATGGCTACACCTTC

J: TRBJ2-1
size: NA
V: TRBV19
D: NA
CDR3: CASSDQGYNEQFF
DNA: TGTGCCAGTAGTGATCAGGGGTACAATGAGCAGTTCTTC

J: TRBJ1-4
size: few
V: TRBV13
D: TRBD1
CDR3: CASSRDRVNEKLFF
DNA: TGTGCCAGCAGCCGGGACAGGGTTAATGAAAAACTGTTTTTT

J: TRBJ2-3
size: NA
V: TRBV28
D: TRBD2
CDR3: CASSPWTSGTDTQYF
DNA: TGTGCCAGCAGTCCTTGGACTAGCGGCACAGATACGCAGTATTTT